One and the same sample provided the 27 T cell receptor beta chains below, sequenced in a study of shared clonotypes between healthy human individuals. Clones were read by immunoSEQ multiplex PCR, and TCRdb kept only the in-frame ones, dropping some. The sample holds approximately 2.4 million clones; approximately 95% are singletons and the top ten take around 0.13%. Sequencing input: naive CD4+ T cells sorted from blood. Subset of the sample: CD45RA+ positively selected. The receptors were gathered from a man in his late teens or twenties in good health.

The CDR3 reads CSARGGSGYTF. The CDR3, as DNA: TGCAGTGCTAGGGGCGGTAGTGGCTACACCTTC. V usage is TRBV20-1 and J usage is TRBJ1-2; D is uncertain. The CDR3 contains 11 residues. V lost 3 bases and J 7 bases, leaving 9 bases between the germline ends. Looked up from germline, CDR1 is DFQATT and CDR2 is SNEGSKA (reference sequence).

Remarks on this clone: Different DNA sequences within this sample yield the same CDR3. This chain joins TRBV27 and TRBJ2-7, with a tentative D call TRBD2 (7 bases). With 6 bases removed from V and 4 bases from J, the gap between germline ends came to 13 bases. This CDR3 is 13 amino acids long. Germline CDR1 reads MNHEY; CDR2 reads SMNVEV (reference sequence). CDR3 DNA sequence: TGTGCCAGCAGCAGGGGAGGGAGTTACGAGCAGTACTTC. It is translated as CASSRGGSYEQYF.

With respect to this clone: This same CDR3 is encoded by further DNA sequences in the sample. The chain uses TRBV6-5 and TRBJ2-7; a possible D gene is TRBD1 (6 bases). The V end lost 6 bases, the J end lost 1 base, and 13 bases lay between the germline ends. Germline V gene lookup returns CDR1 MNHEY and CDR2 SVGAGI. This CDR3 comprises 14 residues. The CDR3: CASSRTGQSYEQYF. CDR3 DNA sequence: TGTGCCAGCAGCCGTACAGGACAGTCCTACGAGCAGTACTTC.

For this clone: Other DNA sequences within the sample encode an identical CDR3. This sequence joins TRBV30 and TRBJ2-7; D remains ambiguous. Trimming pared 3 bases from V and 4 bases from J, leaving 7 bases between. Germline CDR1 GTSNPN, CDR2 SVGIG (reference sequence). The CDR3 contains 11 residues. This chain's CDR3 is CAWRQEYEQYF. The CDR3 DNA reads as TGTGCCTGGAGGCAGGAGTACGAGCAGTACTTC.

This chain links TRBV18 with TRBJ1-2; 9 bases match TRBD1. The CDR3 loop spans 14 amino acids. CDR1 and CDR2 from the germline V gene are KGHSH and LQKENI. With 4 bases clipped from V and 7 bases from J, the junction kept 7 bases outside the gene matches. The CDR3 DNA reads TGTGCCAGCTCACTCGGGACAGGGCACGGTGGCTACACCTTC. Translating it yields CASSLGTGHGGYTF.

This chain links TRBV4-1 with TRBJ1-1; 11 bases line up with TRBD1. CDR3 length: 16 amino acids. V lost 3 bases and J lost 1; bases outside the gene matches: 4. Germline CDR1 is MGHRA and CDR2 is YSYEKL. This chain's CDR3 is CASSHPDRGPNTEAFF. The CDR3 nucleotides read TGCGCCAGCAGCCATCCGGACAGGGGGCCGAACACTGAAGCTTTCTTT.

This rearrangement joins TRBV19 to TRBJ1-5; 8 nucleotides match TRBD1. CDR1 is LNHDA and CDR2 is SQIVND in the germline V gene (reference sequence). Losses at the gene ends were 7 bases for V and 0 bases for J; bases not matched to a gene: 8. CDR3 length: 16 residues. The CDR3 protein is CASTLQGAYSNQPQHF. CDR3 nucleotides: TGTGCCAGTACTCTGCAGGGGGCCTATAGCAATCAGCCCCAGCATTTT.

The chain is built from TRBV6-1 and TRBJ1-5; 9 bases are shared with TRBD1. V was clipped by 4 bases and J by 9 bases; unmatched bases: 10. The CDR3 spans 15 residues. In germline, CDR1 is MNHNS, CDR2 SASEGT. CDR3 region: CASSAQDRGLWPQHF. The DNA for the CDR3 is TGTGCCAGCAGTGCCCAGGACAGGGGATTATGGCCCCAGCATTTT.

A word on this clone: Other DNA sequences in this sample translate to the same CDR3. V and J are TRBV5-1 and TRBJ1-1; D not certain. V lost 4 bases, J lost 0 bases, and 10 bases lay in between. Germline lookup yields CDR1 SGHRS and CDR2 YFSETQ. The CDR3 is 14 residues long. CDR3 DNA sequence: TGCGCCAGCAGCAGAGACTCACTGAACACTGAAGCTTTCTTT. As protein: CASSRDSLNTEAFF.

The rearrangement joins TRBV7-2 to TRBJ1-6; D gene uncertain. V was pared by 4 bases and J by 9 bases, with 19 bases between. This CDR3 has 16 amino acids. CDR1 and CDR2 (germline): SGHTA, FQGNSA. The chain's CDR3 is CASSSSSPATTSPLHF. CDR3 nucleotides: TGTGCCAGCAGCTCCTCTTCCCCAGCCACCACTTCACCCCTCCACTTT.

This clone was picked up one time. This rearrangement joins TRBV7-2 to TRBJ2-1; possibly TRBD1 or TRBD2 for D (5 bases each). This CDR3 is 15 amino acids long. Germline V gives CDR1 SGHTA, CDR2 FQGNSA. The V end lost 1 base, the J end lost 2 bases, and 9 bases lay between the germline ends. CDR3 region: CASSLVRGAYNEQFF. As DNA, the CDR3 is TGTGCCAGCAGCTTAGTGAGGGGCGCCTACAATGAGCAGTTCTTC.

The CDR3 sequence: CASSGGPLTTDTQYF. The CDR3, as DNA: TGTGCCAGCTCAGGAGGGCCCCTTACCACAGATACGCAGTATTTT. The chain links TRBV2 to TRBJ2-3; D might be TRBD2 (6 bases). Germline assignment: CDR1 SNHLY and CDR2 FYNNEI. The CDR3 has 15 amino acids. V lost 8 bases and J 2 bases, leaving 17 bases between the germline ends.

This chain connects TRBV28 to TRBJ2-7, with D unresolved. This CDR3 is 15 amino acids long. The germline gives CDR1 MDHEN, CDR2 SYDVKM. Trimming removed 4 bases at V and 11 bases at J, with 24 bases between. CDR3 in DNA: TGTGCCAGCAGTTCCGGACGTGGAACGATGTTATTGGAGTACTTC. This gives the protein CASSSGRGTMLLEYF.

The chain employs TRBV6-1 and TRBJ2-5; tentatively, D is TRBD1 (6 bases). Germline CDR1 and CDR2: MNHNS and SASEGT. V was trimmed by 4 bases and J by 0 bases, leaving 9 bases between them. The CDR3 covers 14 residues. As DNA, the CDR3 is TGTGCCAGCAGTGCACAGGGTAACCAAGAGACCCAGTACTTC. Residues: CASSAQGNQETQYF.

As to this clone: The same CDR3 is also encoded by other DNA sequences in this sample. This chain links TRBV20-1 with TRBJ2-5; D gene uncertain. The V and J ends lost 5 bases and 5 bases respectively, with 9 bases between them. CDR1 and CDR2 (germline): DFQATT, SNEGSKA (reference sequence). This CDR3 comprises 11 residues. The CDR3 nucleotides are TGCAGTGCTCCCCTGGGGGAGACCCAGTACTTC. It encodes CSAPLGETQYF.

The gene calls are TRBV5-6 and TRBJ2-1; D not resolved. V shed 1 base and J shed 8 bases, with 10 bases lying between them. This CDR3 has 13 residues. Germline V CDR1 and CDR2: SGHDT, YYEEEE. The CDR3: CASSLTIGDEQFF. CDR3 sequence (DNA): TGTGCCAGCAGCTTGACGATCGGCGATGAGCAGTTCTTC. Supplemented by reference TRBV5-6 and TRBJ2-1, the full variable domain reads DAGVTQSPTHLIKTRGQQVTLRCSPKSGHDTVSWYQQALGQGPQFIFQYYEEEERQRGNFPDRFSGHQFPNYSSELNVNALLLGDSALYLCASSLTIGDEQFFGPGTRLTVL.

V and J are TRBV7-9 and TRBJ2-5; 11 nucleotides match TRBD2. This CDR3 spans 17 amino acids. Germline CDR1 and CDR2: SEHNR and FQNEAQ (reference sequence). Trimming at V came to 1 base and at J to 7 bases, leaving 11 bases not matched to a gene. CDR3: CASSLGPSGRFPGTQYF. The DNA for the CDR3 is TGTGCCAGCAGCTTAGGTCCTAGCGGGAGGTTCCCGGGGACCCAGTACTTC.

The V call is TRBV12-5, the J call TRBJ2-1; 8 nucleotides align to TRBD2. This CDR3 is 15 amino acids long. With 6 bases clipped from V and 6 bases from J, the junction kept 10 bases outside the gene matches. CDR1 and CDR2 (germline): LGHNT, FRNRAP. The CDR3 region is CASGQGLGIGNEQFF. CDR3 nucleotide sequence: TGTGCTAGTGGACAGGGACTAGGGATCGGCAATGAGCAGTTCTTC.

The chain employs TRBV5-1 and TRBJ1-6; tentative D call: TRBD1 (6 bases). The length of the CDR3 is 14 residues. V gave up 0 bases and J gave up 14 bases, with 15 bases separating them. CDR1 SGHRS and CDR2 YFSETQ come from the germline V gene. CDR3 DNA: TGCGCCAGCAGCTTGGAAGTCCCAGGGGAATCCCTCCACTTT. It translates to CASSLEVPGESLHF.

The CDR3 nucleotides are TGTGCCAGCAGTTTCCCCGCGCGGCGAAACAGCTCCTACGAGCAGTACTTC. Translating gives CASSFPARRNSSYEQYF. The rearrangement links TRBV28 to TRBJ2-7; no definite D call. Deletions cut 3 bases from V and 0 bases from J, with 18 bases between. The germline V gene encodes CDR1 MDHEN and CDR2 SYDVKM. This CDR3 is built from 17 residues.

J is TRBJ2-7 and V is TRBV4-3; no reliable D call. The CDR3 extends over 15 amino acids. The ends were cut back, 0 bases at V and 3 bases at J, with 12 bases in the middle. Germline V gene lookup returns CDR1 LGHNA and CDR2 YSLEER. CDR3 in DNA: TGCGCCAGCAGCCAAGAACGGCGGACGGGCTACGAGCAGTACTTC. Its translation is CASSQERRTGYEQYF.

This chain connects TRBV5-1 to TRBJ2-3; D not resolved. Germline lookup yields CDR1 SGHRS and CDR2 YFSETQ. The CDR3 contains 15 residues. V gave up 0 bases and J gave up 2 bases, with 10 bases separating them. CDR3 protein: CASSLGGVTTDTQYF. The CDR3 DNA reads TGCGCCAGCAGCTTGGGTGGGGTTACCACAGATACGCAGTATTTT.

The CDR3 spells CASSPGRQYYGYTF. The CDR3 nucleotides read TGTGCCAGCAGCCCGGGACGGCAATACTATGGCTACACCTTC. The chain links TRBV14 to TRBJ1-2, with a tentative D call TRBD1 (5 bases). CDR3 length: 14 residues. V was pared by 4 bases and J by 3 bases, with 12 bases between. Germline CDR1 and CDR2: SGHDN and FVKESK.

This chain uses TRBV29-1 with TRBJ2-1, with D perhaps matching TRBD1 (5 bases). V lost 7 bases and J lost 8, with 9 bases in between. The CDR3 length is 10 residues. Germline V gene data show CDR1 as SQVTM and CDR2 as ANQGSEA. The CDR3 nucleotides read TGCAGCGCCGGACATTATGAGCAGTTCTTC. Protein: CSAGHYEQFF.

This sequence joins TRBV7-3 and TRBJ1-1; 9 bases align to TRBD1. Looked up from germline, CDR1 is SGHTA and CDR2 is FQGTGA. The CDR3 has 18 amino acids. V lost 1 base, J lost 3 bases, and 12 bases stayed unmatched. This CDR3 reads CASSLRGGRDRAHTEAFF. CDR3 DNA sequence: TGTGCCAGCAGCTTAAGGGGAGGTAGGGACAGGGCCCACACTGAAGCTTTCTTT.

This chain connects TRBV30 to TRBJ1-6; TRBD1 matches at 9 bases. Germline CDR1 is GTSNPN and CDR2 is SVGIG (reference sequence). V shed 5 bases and J 8 bases; nucleotides not matched to a gene: 4. This CDR3 is 13 amino acids long. The CDR3 spells CAWRDRVDSPLHF. The CDR3 DNA follows: TGTGCCTGGCGGGACAGGGTAGATTCACCCCTCCACTTT.

Note on this clone: The sample holds other DNA sequences that translate to the same CDR3. The chain combines TRBV6-1 with TRBJ1-5; possible D gene TRBD1, 6 bases. This CDR3 spans 14 amino acids. The V end was cut by 6 bases, the J end by 2 bases, with 11 bases between. Germline V gene lookup returns CDR1 MNHNS and CDR2 SASEGT. Here the CDR3 reads CASSRGTGNQPQHF. CDR3 DNA sequence: TGTGCCAGCAGCAGGGGTACGGGCAATCAGCCCCAGCATTTT.